The clone carrying this T cell receptor (beta chain) turned up a few times. Its target is unknown. This record belongs to a study of identical twins. Overall study results and limits: Out-of-frame beta chain sequences displayed weaker excess sharing between twins. In zero-insertion analyses, partial confounding could arise from invariant MAIT and iNKT cells.

Template switching supplied a universal primer site; unique molecular identifiers were carried on the cDNA. TCRdb analysed the 5' RACE reads with MiXCR anew, one entry per CDR3 protein. The table shows about 890,000 distinct CDR3 sequences, with 9% to 15% occurring only once. Germline CDR1 and CDR2: MGHDK and SYGVNS. The CDR3 is 15 residues long. The V gene lost 0 bases and the J gene lost 7 bases, with 13 bases spanning the gap. A further study also used this sample, focusing on yellow fever vaccine responses in identical twins. That study reports: Twins' T cell vaccine responses reportedly looked partly convergent, partly personalized.

Sequencing input: PBMCs. The chain links TRBV25-1 to TRBJ2-1; possibly TRBD2 for D (6 bases). The source of this sequence is a woman aged 18 to 35 in good health. The CDR3 reads CASSEYGGIGNEQFF. CDR3 nucleotide sequence: TGTGCCAGCAGTGAATATGGCGGGATTGGGAATGAGCAGTTCTTC.